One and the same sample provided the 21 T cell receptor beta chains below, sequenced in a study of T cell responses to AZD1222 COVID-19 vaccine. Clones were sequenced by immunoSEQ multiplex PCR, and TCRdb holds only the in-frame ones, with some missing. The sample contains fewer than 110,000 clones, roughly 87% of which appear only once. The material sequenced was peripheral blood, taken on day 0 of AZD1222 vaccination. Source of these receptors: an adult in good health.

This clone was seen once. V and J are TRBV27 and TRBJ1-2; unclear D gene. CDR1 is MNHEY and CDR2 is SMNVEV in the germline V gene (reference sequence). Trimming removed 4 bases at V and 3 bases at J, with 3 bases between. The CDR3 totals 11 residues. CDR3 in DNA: TGTGCCAGCAGTTCGTACTATGGCTACACCTTC. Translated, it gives CASSSYYGYTF.

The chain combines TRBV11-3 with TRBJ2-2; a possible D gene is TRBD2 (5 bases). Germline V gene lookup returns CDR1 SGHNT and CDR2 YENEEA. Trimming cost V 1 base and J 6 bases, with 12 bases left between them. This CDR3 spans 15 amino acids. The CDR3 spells CASSLGTPEAGELFF. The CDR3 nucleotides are TGTGCCAGCAGCTTAGGGACCCCGGAGGCCGGGGAGCTGTTTTTT.

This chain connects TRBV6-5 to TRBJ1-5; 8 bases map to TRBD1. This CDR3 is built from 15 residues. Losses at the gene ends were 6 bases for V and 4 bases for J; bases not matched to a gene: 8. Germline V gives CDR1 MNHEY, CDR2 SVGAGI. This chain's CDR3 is CASSVTGGKNQPQHF. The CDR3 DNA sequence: TGTGCCAGCAGCGTAACAGGGGGGAAGAATCAGCCCCAGCATTTT.

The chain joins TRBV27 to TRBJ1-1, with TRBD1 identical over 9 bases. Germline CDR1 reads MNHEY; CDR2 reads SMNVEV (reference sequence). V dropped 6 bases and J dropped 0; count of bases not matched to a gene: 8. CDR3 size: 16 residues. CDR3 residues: CASRSTGGGLNTEAFF. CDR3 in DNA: TGTGCCAGCAGATCCACAGGGGGCGGCTTGAACACTGAAGCTTTCTTT.

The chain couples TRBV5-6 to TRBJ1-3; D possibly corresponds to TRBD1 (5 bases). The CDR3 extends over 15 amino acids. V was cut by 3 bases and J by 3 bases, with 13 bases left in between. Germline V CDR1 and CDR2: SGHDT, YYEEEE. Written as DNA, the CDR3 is TGTGCCAGCAGCTACGGGACTGGTCTTGGAAACACCATATATTTT. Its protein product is CASSYGTGLGNTIYF.

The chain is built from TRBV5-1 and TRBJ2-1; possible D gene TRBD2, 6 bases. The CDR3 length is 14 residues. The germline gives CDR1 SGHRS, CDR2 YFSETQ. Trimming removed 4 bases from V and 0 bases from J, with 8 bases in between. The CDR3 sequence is CASSPEGSYNEQFF. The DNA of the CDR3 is TGCGCCAGCAGCCCGGAGGGCTCCTACAATGAGCAGTTCTTC.

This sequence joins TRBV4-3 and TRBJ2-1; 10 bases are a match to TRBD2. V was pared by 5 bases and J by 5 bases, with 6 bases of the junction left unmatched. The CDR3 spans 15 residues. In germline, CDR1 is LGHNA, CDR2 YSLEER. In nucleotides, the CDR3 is TGCGCCAGCAGCTTAGGGACTAGCGCGCACAATGAGCAGTTCTTC. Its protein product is CASSLGTSAHNEQFF.

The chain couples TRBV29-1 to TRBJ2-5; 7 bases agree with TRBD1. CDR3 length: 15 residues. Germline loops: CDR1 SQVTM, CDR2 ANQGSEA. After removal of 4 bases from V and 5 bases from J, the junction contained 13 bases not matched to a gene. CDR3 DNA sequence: TGCAGCGTTGTCCCTCAGCAAGGGGGCAGGGAGACCCAGTACTTC. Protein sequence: CSVVPQQGGRETQYF.

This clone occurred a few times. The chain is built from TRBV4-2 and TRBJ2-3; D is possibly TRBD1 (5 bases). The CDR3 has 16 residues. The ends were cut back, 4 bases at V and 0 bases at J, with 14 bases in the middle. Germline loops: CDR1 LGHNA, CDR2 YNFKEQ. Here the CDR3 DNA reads TGTGCCAGCAGCCTTAGGTCAGGGTTAAGCACAGATACGCAGTATTTT. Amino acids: CASSLRSGLSTDTQYF.

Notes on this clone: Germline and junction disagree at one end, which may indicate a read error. The CDR3 DNA is TGTGCCAGCAGTTACGACAGGCGAAATCAACCCCAGCATTTT. This codes for CASSYDRRNQPQHF. J is TRBJ1-5 and V is TRBV6-2 or TRBV6-3; tentatively, D is TRBD1 (6 bases). Germline V gene data show CDR1 as MNHEY and CDR2 as SVGEGT. The CDR3 length is 14 residues.

CDR3 sequence (DNA): TGTGCCAGCAGCCACGACGGACTAGCTGGCACCGGGGAGCTGTTTTTT. Its translation: CASSHDGLAGTGELFF. This chain joins TRBV3-1 (or the pseudogene TRBV3-2) and TRBJ2-2; 8 bases agree with TRBD2. The V gene end was trimmed by 3 bases and the J gene end by 4 bases; junction bases not matched to a gene: 7. This CDR3 spans 16 amino acids. Germline assignment: CDR1 LGHDT and CDR2 YNNKEL (reference sequence).

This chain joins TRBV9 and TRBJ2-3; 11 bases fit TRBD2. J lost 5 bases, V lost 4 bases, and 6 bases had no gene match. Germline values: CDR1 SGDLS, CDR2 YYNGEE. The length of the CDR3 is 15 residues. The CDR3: CASSIAGGLGDTQYF. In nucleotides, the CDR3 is TGTGCCAGCAGCATAGCGGGGGGGCTCGGAGATACGCAGTATTTT.

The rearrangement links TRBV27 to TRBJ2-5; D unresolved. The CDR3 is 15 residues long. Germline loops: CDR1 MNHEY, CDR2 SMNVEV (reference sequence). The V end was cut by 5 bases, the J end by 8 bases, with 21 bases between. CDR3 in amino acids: CASSPSTGPRGTQYF. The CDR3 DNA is TGTGCCAGCAGTCCATCAACCGGGCCCAGAGGAACCCAGTACTTC.

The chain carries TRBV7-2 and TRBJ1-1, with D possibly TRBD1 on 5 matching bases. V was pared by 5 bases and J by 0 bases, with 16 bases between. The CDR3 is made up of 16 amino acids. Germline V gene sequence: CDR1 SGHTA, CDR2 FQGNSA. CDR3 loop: CASSGGWRAMNTEAFF. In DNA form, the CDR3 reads TGTGCCAGCAGCGGGGGATGGAGGGCGATGAACACTGAAGCTTTCTTT.

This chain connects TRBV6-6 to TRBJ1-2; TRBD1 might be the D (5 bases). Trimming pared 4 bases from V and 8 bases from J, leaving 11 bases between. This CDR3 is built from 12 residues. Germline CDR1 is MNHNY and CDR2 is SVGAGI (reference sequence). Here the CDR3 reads CASSLKGDGYTF. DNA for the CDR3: TGTGCCAGCAGTTTAAAAGGGGACGGCTACACCTTC.

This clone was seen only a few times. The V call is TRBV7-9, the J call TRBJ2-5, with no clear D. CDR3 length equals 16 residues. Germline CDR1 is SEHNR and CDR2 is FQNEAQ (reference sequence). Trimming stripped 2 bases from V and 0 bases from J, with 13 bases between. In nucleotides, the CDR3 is TGTGCCAGCAGCTTAAGTGGAACATCGTACCAAGAGACCCAGTACTTC. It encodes CASSLSGTSYQETQYF.

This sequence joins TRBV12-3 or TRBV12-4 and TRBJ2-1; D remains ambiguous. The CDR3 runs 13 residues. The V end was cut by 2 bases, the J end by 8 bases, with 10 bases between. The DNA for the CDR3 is TGTGCCAGCAGTTTATCTGTGATAGATGAGCAGTTCTTC. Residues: CASSLSVIDEQFF.

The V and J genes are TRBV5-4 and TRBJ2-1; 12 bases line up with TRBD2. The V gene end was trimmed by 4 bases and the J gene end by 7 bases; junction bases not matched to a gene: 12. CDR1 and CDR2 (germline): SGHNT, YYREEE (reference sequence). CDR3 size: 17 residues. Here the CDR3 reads CASSPTQTSGRFNEQFF. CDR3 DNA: TGTGCCAGCAGCCCTACGCAGACTAGCGGGAGATTTAATGAGCAGTTCTTC.

CDR3 in DNA: TGTGCCATCAGTGAGGTCCGGGTACAGACCCAGTACTTC. Its translation is CAISEVRVQTQYF. The rearrangement uses TRBV10-3 and TRBJ2-5; D uncertain. V lost 2 bases, J lost 6 bases, and 10 bases lay in between. Germline V gene data show CDR1 as ENHRY and CDR2 as SYGVKD. CDR3 length: 13 amino acids.

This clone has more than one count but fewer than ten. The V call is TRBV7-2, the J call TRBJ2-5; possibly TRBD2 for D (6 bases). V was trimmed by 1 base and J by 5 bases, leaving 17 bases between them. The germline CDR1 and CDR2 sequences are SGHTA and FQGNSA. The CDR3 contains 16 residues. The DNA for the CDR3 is TGTGCCAGCAGCTTAGTCCCCCTGACTAGTACGGAGACCCAGTACTTC. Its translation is CASSLVPLTSTETQYF.

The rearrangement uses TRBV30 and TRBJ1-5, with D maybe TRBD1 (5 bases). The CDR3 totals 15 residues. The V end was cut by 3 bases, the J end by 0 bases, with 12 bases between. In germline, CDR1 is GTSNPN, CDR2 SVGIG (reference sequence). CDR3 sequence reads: CAWSYGGYSNQPQHF. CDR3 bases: TGTGCCTGGAGCTACGGGGGATATAGCAATCAGCCCCAGCATTTT.